What follows are 2 T cell receptor beta chains derived from one specimen sequenced in a study of follicular helper T cells after annual influenza vaccination. The time point: 2015-2016 season, pre-vaccination. The data were produced by immunoSEQ multiplex PCR, yet TCRdb's version contains in-frame clones alone and is incomplete. The repertoire holds around 800 clones, with about 80% as singletons. Source: CXCR5+ CD38+ circulating T follicular helper cells from blood, taken on the day of influenza vaccination. Noted subset: circulating Tfh, non-naive CD4+CXCR5+PD-1+ (ICOS+CD38+ or ICOS-CD38-). These receptors all stem from an adult who received the influenza vaccine.

The chain joins TRBV10-3 to TRBJ1-5; TRBD1 matches at 7 bases. The CDR3 totals 16 residues. Looked up from germline, CDR1 is ENHRY and CDR2 is SYGVKD. J gave up 0 bases and V 10 bases, and 12 bases lay outside the gene matches. The CDR3 loop reads CATRGGGLSSNQPQHF. The CDR3 DNA reads as TGTGCCACACGAGGAGGGGGCCTTTCTAGCAATCAGCCCCAGCATTTT.

The chain uses TRBV11-2 and TRBJ1-1; D gene unclear. This CDR3 region has 13 residues. CDR1 SGHAT and CDR2 FQNNGV come from the germline V gene. V shed 4 bases and J shed 2 bases, with 8 bases lying between them. The CDR3 DNA reads TGTGCCAGCAGCTCCACGGTAAACACTGAAGCTTTCTTT. Translating gives CASSSTVNTEAFF.